Following are 30 T cell receptor beta chains from one sample sequenced in a study of blood T cell repertoires in COVID-19. Method: immunoSEQ multiplex PCR; TCRdb's copy keeps in-frame clones and lacks some. The data show about 250,000 clones, with roughly 84% seen just once and 4.4% held by the top ten. The sample taken for sequencing was peripheral blood. The receptors stem from a man in his fifties with active or convalescent COVID-19.

The chain couples TRBV11-2 to TRBJ2-7, with a weak D call TRBD2 (6 bases). V was shortened by 3 bases and J by 6 bases, with 15 bases between the two germline ends. The length of the CDR3 is 14 residues. The germline V gene encodes CDR1 SGHAT and CDR2 FQNNGV. The CDR3 DNA reads as TGTGCCAGCAGCTTCGGGACTCCTGGATTCGAGCAGTACTTC. Its translation is CASSFGTPGFEQYF.

The J gene is TRBJ1-6, the V gene TRBV3-1 (or the pseudogene TRBV3-2), with D maybe TRBD1 (6 bases). The germline V and J ends were trimmed by 5 bases and 10 bases, with 15 bases remaining between them. Germline CDR1 is LGHDT and CDR2 is YNNKEL (reference sequence). The length of the CDR3 is 14 residues. The CDR3 reads CASSGGRGGSPLHF. Here the CDR3 DNA reads TGTGCCAGCAGCGGAGGCAGGGGAGGGTCACCCCTCCACTTT.

This clone appeared a few times. CDR3 in DNA: TGCGCCAGCACCCGGGTTTCGGGGGGGACTGAAGCTTTCTTT. It encodes CASTRVSGGTEAFF. The chain employs TRBV5-1 and TRBJ1-1; a possible D gene is TRBD1 (5 bases). Looked up from germline, CDR1 is SGHRS and CDR2 is YFSETQ. The CDR3 has 14 amino acids. Between the trimmed V and J ends, which lost 6 bases and 5 bases, there was a span of 17 bases.

The rearrangement joins TRBV9 to TRBJ2-3; 8 bases line up with TRBD2. V trimming: 0 bases; J trimming: 5 bases; junction bases outside the gene matches: 5. Germline lookup yields CDR1 SGDLS and CDR2 YYNGEE. The CDR3 consists of 15 residues. CDR3 protein: CASSVAGGAGDTQYF. The CDR3, as DNA: TGTGCCAGCAGCGTAGCGGGGGGGGCCGGAGATACGCAGTATTTT.

The chain is built from TRBV21-1 and TRBJ1-5; the table assigns TRBD1, which was not confirmed against the DNA. TRBV21-1 is listed as a pseudogene. The CDR3 extends over 15 amino acids. The DNA for the CDR3 is TGTGCCAGCAGCCTGGGGGACAGGGAATTTTGGCCCCAGCATTTT. Its translation is CASSLGDREFWPQHF.

The J gene is TRBJ1-6, the V gene TRBV7-3; 12 nucleotides line up with TRBD1. The CDR3 extends over 14 amino acids. After removal of 6 bases from V and 13 bases from J, the junction contained 7 bases not matched to a gene. Germline values: CDR1 SGHTA, CDR2 FQGTGA. The CDR3 DNA sequence: TGTGCCAGCAGTCCCGGGACAGGGGGCTTTCCCCTCCACTTT. This translates into CASSPGTGGFPLHF.

The gene calls are TRBV2 and TRBJ2-5; the match to TRBD1 covers 7 bases. Trimming took 3 bases from V and 5 from J; bases not matched to a gene: 9. The CDR3 consists of 15 residues. Germline-derived CDR1 and CDR2 are SNHLY and FYNNEI. The CDR3 DNA is TGTGCCAGCAGTGAGAACAGGGGTAGCCAGGAGACCCAGTACTTC. Translated: CASSENRGSQETQYF. Together with reference TRBV2 and TRBJ2-5, the CDR3 gives the full variable domain: EPEVTQTPSHQVTQMGQEVILRCVPISNHLYFYWYRQILGQKVEFLVSFYNNEISEKSEIFDDQFSVERPDGSNFTLKIRSTKLEDSAMYFCASSENRGSQETQYFGPGTRLLVL.

This chain connects TRBV2 to TRBJ2-2; 12 bases are shared with TRBD2. CDR1 is SNHLY, CDR2 FYNNEI, per germline. Trimming cost V 7 bases and J 5 bases; bases outside gene matches: 2. CDR3 size: 14 residues. The CDR3 loop reads CASTGLAGTGELFF. DNA for the CDR3: TGTGCCAGCACCGGACTAGCGGGGACCGGGGAGCTGTTTTTT.

The chain is built from TRBV10-3 and TRBJ2-3; no reliable D call. Germline V gene sequence: CDR1 ENHRY, CDR2 SYGVKD. The V and J ends lost 0 bases and 0 bases respectively, with 10 bases between them. CDR3 length: 16 residues. The DNA for the CDR3 is TGTGCCATCAGTGAGTCGGCACGCTCTAGCACAGATACGCAGTATTTT. This gives the protein CAISESARSSTDTQYF.

This clone was seen more than once but under ten times. The rearrangement joins TRBV2 to TRBJ2-3; D is perhaps TRBD2 (5 bases). CDR1 SNHLY and CDR2 FYNNEI come from the germline V gene. The length of the CDR3 is 14 residues. V was shortened by 6 bases and J by 1 base, with 11 bases between the two germline ends. CDR3 sequence: CASSQNGGTDTQYF. DNA of the CDR3: TGTGCCAGCAGCCAAAACGGGGGCACAGATACGCAGTATTTT.

The chain uses TRBV5-1 and TRBJ2-1, with 8 bases aligning to TRBD1. The trim removed 4 bases at V and 4 bases at J, leaving 7 bases unmatched. This CDR3 spans 15 amino acids. Germline-derived CDR1 and CDR2 are SGHRS and YFSETQ. CDR3 loop: CASSPSGTGYNEQFF. The DNA of the CDR3 is TGCGCCAGCAGCCCATCCGGGACAGGTTACAATGAGCAGTTCTTC.

The gene calls are TRBV5-4 and TRBJ2-2, with 11 bases lining up with TRBD1. This CDR3 has 16 residues. In germline, CDR1 is SGHNT, CDR2 YYREEE (reference sequence). Trimming removed 3 bases from V and 4 bases from J; junction bases left unmatched: 5. The CDR3 DNA reads TGTGCCAGCAGCTCGAGGACAGGGGGCCTCACCGGGGAGCTGTTTTTT. Translated, it gives CASSSRTGGLTGELFF.

J is TRBJ2-7 and V is TRBV6-2 or TRBV6-3; 9 positions match TRBD1. The CDR3 totals 14 residues. The germline CDR1 and CDR2 sequences are MNHEY and SVGEGT. V was pared by 4 bases and J by 2 bases, with 3 bases of the junction left unmatched. The CDR3 sequence: CASSWDRVAYEQYF. The CDR3 DNA reads as TGTGCCAGCAGTTGGGACAGGGTGGCCTACGAGCAGTACTTC.

Comments on this clone: The junction departs from germline at one end; a sequencing error may be responsible. The chain joins TRBV10-3 to TRBJ1-2; possibly TRBD1 for D (6 bases). Germline V gives CDR1 ENHRY, CDR2 SYGVKD. The CDR3 has 13 residues. CDR3: CAFSGVRGYGYTF. DNA for the CDR3: TGTGCCTTCAGCGGTGTCAGGGGATATGGCTACACCTTC.

V gene TRBV28 combines with J gene TRBJ2-1; D gene uncertain. This CDR3 has 12 residues. Between the trimmed V and J ends, which lost 2 bases and 5 bases, there was a span of 4 bases. Per the germline V gene, CDR1 is MDHEN and CDR2 is SYDVKM. The CDR3 protein is CASSLTDNEQFF. The CDR3 DNA is TGTGCCAGCAGTTTAACAGACAATGAGCAGTTCTTC.

This clone was recorded only once. The chain carries TRBV30 and TRBJ2-7; TRBD1 agrees at 11 bases. With V trimmed by 1 base and J by 7 bases, 9 bases remained unmatched. The germline V gene has CDR1 GTSNPN and CDR2 SVGIG (reference sequence). The CDR3 is 15 amino acids. The CDR3 sequence: CAWSEKDRGLGEQYF. CDR3 in DNA: TGTGCCTGGAGTGAAAAGGACAGGGGGCTTGGTGAGCAGTACTTC. The variable domain in full, completed from reference TRBV30 and TRBJ2-7, reads SQTIHQWPATLVQPVGSPLSLECTVEGTSNPNLYWYRQAAGRGLQLLFYSVGIGQISSEVPQNLSASRPQDRQFILSSKKLLLSDSGFYLCAWSEKDRGLGEQYFGPGTRLTVT.

The rearrangement joins TRBV5-6 to TRBJ1-2, with TRBD1 matching 9 bases. Germline CDR1 reads SGHDT; CDR2 reads YYEEEE. The CDR3 extends over 16 amino acids. The V segment lost 4 bases and the J segment 2 bases; nucleotides outside the gene matches: 9. CDR3 bases: TGTGCCAGCAGCCGATGGACAGGGGTTTCCAACTATGGCTACACCTTC. Translating it yields CASSRWTGVSNYGYTF.

This clone was seen just once. V is TRBV5-4 and J is TRBJ2-7; TRBD2 is a possible D gene (7 bases). Trimming took 4 bases from V and 5 from J, leaving 19 bases between them. Germline values: CDR1 SGHNT, CDR2 YYREEE (reference sequence). The CDR3 has 15 amino acids. The CDR3 reads CASSPGGQRGNEQYF. CDR3 nucleotides: TGTGCCAGCAGCCCCGGGGGGCAGAGGGGGAACGAGCAGTACTTC.

The chain uses TRBV9 and TRBJ2-3; 8 bases match TRBD1. The CDR3 is 16 amino acids. The ends lost 0 bases at V and 2 bases at J; junction bases unmatched: 5. Germline V gene lookup returns CDR1 SGDLS and CDR2 YYNGEE. The CDR3 sequence is CASSVAVTGVTDTQYF. The CDR3 DNA is TGTGCCAGCAGCGTAGCTGTGACAGGGGTCACAGATACGCAGTATTTT.

The chain couples TRBV30 to TRBJ1-1; D is unresolved. The CDR3 has 11 amino acids. Germline loops: CDR1 GTSNPN, CDR2 SVGIG (reference sequence). Trimming left V 0 bases short and J 6 bases short, with 5 bases between. For the CDR3, the DNA is TGTGCCTGGAGTGTTCAGGCTGAAGCTTTCTTT. Translation gives CAWSVQAEAFF.

This clone was counted once. The chain joins TRBV4-3 to TRBJ1-1; weak D call: TRBD1 (5 bases). The CDR3 has 13 residues. The V end lost 0 bases, the J end lost 7 bases, and 9 bases lay between the germline ends. Looked up from germline, CDR1 is LGHNA and CDR2 is YSLEER. CDR3 nucleotides: TGCGCCAGCAGCCAAGATCGGCAGGGTGAAGCTTTCTTT. Translated: CASSQDRQGEAFF.

The chain joins TRBV16 to TRBJ1-4; TRBD1 matches at 11 bases. V dropped 3 bases and J dropped 0; count of bases not matched to a gene: 9. Germline lookup yields CDR1 KGHSY and CDR2 FQNENV. CDR3 length equals 19 residues. CDR3 DNA sequence: TGTGCCAGCAGCCAGGGACAGGGGGTAAGTAGCGCAACTAATGAAAAACTGTTTTTT. Amino acid sequence: CASSQGQGVSSATNEKLFF.

The V call is TRBV7-9, the J call TRBJ2-2; TRBD2 matches at 8 bases. The CDR3 sequence is 16 residues long. The ends lost 0 bases at V and 1 base at J; junction bases unmatched: 1. The germline V gene encodes CDR1 SEHNR and CDR2 FQNEAQ (reference sequence). CDR3 nucleotides: TGTGCCAGCAGCTTAGCTAGCGGGGTGAACACCGGGGAGCTGTTTTTT. It translates to CASSLASGVNTGELFF.

This clone appeared a few times. The chain joins TRBV2 to TRBJ1-1, with a weak D call TRBD1 (6 bases). The V end lost 0 bases, the J end lost 10 bases, and 12 bases lay between the germline ends. The CDR3 has 13 residues. Germline lookup yields CDR1 SNHLY and CDR2 FYNNEI. The CDR3 coding sequence is TGTGCCAGCAGTGAAGCAAGGGGGAGCGGAGCTTTCTTT. Its protein product is CASSEARGSGAFF.

The rearrangement uses TRBV10-3 and TRBJ2-3, with 10 positions matching TRBD2. CDR3 size: 15 residues. Germline values: CDR1 ENHRY, CDR2 SYGVKD. Unmatched junction bases numbered 11, after V lost 10 bases and J lost 4 bases. In DNA form, the CDR3 reads TGTGCCACCGGTAGGGGGAGCGGGGGGGCAGATACGCAGTATTTT. This translates into CATGRGSGGADTQYF.

The chain couples TRBV15 to TRBJ1-2, with D tentatively TRBD1 (5 bases). This CDR3 spans 16 amino acids. V was trimmed by 5 bases and J by 2 bases, leaving 18 bases between them. The germline CDR1 and CDR2 sequences are LNHNV and YYDKDF (reference sequence). The CDR3 sequence is CATSPWDSQRNYGYTF. Written as DNA, the CDR3 is TGTGCCACCAGCCCCTGGGACTCTCAACGGAACTATGGCTACACCTTC.

The V and J genes are TRBV27 and TRBJ2-1; D unclear. The CDR3 consists of 16 residues. V dropped 4 bases and J dropped 0 bases, with 13 bases sitting between them. The germline CDR1 and CDR2 sequences are MNHEY and SMNVEV (reference sequence). CDR3 in DNA: TGTGCCAGCAGTTCTATTAGTCCCCTCTCCTACAATGAGCAGTTCTTC. It encodes CASSSISPLSYNEQFF.

The CDR3 nucleotides are TGCGCCAGCAGCCCGGAGGGGTCTGGGTACGAGCAGTACTTC. It codes for CASSPEGSGYEQYF. The gene calls are TRBV5-1 and TRBJ2-7; TRBD2 might be the D (6 bases). Germline V CDR1 and CDR2: SGHRS, YFSETQ. The CDR3 has 14 amino acids. Deletions cut 4 bases from V and 4 bases from J, with 15 bases between.

The gene calls are TRBV21-1 and TRBJ2-6; TRBD1, the table's D call, lacks a check against the DNA. TRBV21-1 is a known pseudogene. The CDR3 is 17 amino acids. The CDR3 spells CASRGTALSSGANVLTF. Written as DNA, the CDR3 is TGTGCCAGCAGGGGGACAGCCCTTTCCTCTGGGGCCAACGTCCTGACTTTC.

J is TRBJ2-7 and V is TRBV4-3, with a weak D call TRBD2 (5 bases). Trimming removed 0 bases from V and 1 base from J, with 7 bases in between. The CDR3 loop spans 14 amino acids. Germline values: CDR1 LGHNA, CDR2 YSLEER. This chain's CDR3 is CASSQDTSSYEQYF. The CDR3 DNA reads as TGCGCCAGCAGCCAAGATACTAGTTCCTACGAGCAGTACTTC.